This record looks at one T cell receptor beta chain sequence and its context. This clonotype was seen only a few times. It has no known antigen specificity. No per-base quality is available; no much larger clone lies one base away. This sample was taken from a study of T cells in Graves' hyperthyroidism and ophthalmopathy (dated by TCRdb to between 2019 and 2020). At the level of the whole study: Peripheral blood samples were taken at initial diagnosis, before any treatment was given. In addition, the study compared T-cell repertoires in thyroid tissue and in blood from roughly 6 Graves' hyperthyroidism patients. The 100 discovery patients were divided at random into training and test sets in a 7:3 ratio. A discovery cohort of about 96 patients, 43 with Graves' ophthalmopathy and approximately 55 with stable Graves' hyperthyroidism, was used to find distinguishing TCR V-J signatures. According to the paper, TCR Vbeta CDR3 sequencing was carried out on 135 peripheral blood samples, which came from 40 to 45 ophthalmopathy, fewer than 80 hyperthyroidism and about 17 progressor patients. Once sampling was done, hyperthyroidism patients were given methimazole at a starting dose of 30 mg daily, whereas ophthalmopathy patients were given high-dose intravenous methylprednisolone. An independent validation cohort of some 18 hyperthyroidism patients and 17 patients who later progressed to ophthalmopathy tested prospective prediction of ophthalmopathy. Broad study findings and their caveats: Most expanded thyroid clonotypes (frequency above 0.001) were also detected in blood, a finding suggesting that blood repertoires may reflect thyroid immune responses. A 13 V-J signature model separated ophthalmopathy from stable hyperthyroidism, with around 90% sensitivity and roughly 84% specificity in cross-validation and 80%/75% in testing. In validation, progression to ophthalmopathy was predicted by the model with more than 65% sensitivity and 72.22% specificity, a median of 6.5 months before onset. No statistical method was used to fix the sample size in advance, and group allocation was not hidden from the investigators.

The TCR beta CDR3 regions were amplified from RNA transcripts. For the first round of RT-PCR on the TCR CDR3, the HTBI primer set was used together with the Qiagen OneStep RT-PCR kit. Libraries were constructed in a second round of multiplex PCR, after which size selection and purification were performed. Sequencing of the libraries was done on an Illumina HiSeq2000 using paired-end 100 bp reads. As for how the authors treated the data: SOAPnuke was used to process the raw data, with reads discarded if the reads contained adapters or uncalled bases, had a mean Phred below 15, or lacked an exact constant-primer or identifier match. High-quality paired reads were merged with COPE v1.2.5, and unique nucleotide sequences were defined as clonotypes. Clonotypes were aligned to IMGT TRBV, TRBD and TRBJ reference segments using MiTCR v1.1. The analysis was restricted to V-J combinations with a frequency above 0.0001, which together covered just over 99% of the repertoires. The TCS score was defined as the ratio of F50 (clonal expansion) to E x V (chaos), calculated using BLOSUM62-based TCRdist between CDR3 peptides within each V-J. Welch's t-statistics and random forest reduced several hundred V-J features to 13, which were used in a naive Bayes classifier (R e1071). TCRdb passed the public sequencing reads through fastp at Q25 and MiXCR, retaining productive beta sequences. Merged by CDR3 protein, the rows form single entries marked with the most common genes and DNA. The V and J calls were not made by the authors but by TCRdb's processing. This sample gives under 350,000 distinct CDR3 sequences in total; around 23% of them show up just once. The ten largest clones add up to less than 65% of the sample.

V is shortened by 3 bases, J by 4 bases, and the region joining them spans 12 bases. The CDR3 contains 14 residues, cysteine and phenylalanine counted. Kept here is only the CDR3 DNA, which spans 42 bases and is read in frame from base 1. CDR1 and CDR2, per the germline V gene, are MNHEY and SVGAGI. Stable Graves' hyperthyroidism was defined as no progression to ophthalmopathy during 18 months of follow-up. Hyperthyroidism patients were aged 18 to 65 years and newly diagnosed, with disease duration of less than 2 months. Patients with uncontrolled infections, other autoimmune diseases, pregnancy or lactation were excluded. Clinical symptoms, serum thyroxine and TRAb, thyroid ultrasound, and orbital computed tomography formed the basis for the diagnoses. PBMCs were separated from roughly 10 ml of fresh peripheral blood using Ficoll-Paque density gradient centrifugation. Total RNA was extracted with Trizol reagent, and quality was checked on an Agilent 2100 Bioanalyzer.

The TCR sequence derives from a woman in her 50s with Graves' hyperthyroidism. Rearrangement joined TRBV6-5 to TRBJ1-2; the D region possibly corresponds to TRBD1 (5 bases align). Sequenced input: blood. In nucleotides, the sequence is TGTGCCAGCAGTTATGAACGACAGTTCTATGGCTACACCTTC. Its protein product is CASSYERQFYGYTF.